This is a list of T cell receptor beta chains from one sample in a study of CD8 T cells in ankylosing spondylitis. Via MiXCR, TCRdb re-called the 5' RACE reads, giving one row per CDR3 protein. The sample carries approximately 210,000 distinct CDR3 sequences, roughly 13% recorded once. The source material was blood, either unsorted or a sorted T cell fraction (not recorded which). These receptors came from a male donor with ankylosing spondylitis or in good health (not recorded which). The CDR3 runs from the conserved cysteine through the conserved F or W. The D gene is left open where the match is weak. Clone size is given for some rows only: seen once, a few or many times, or a class if the clone is expanded.

d_gene	abundance	v_gene	j_gene	CDR3nt	CDR3aa
.	.	TRBV4-1	TRBJ2-7	TGCGCCAGCAGCCAGACCGGGGTCGGAGCGTCCTACGAGCAGTACTTC	CASSQTGVGASYEQYF
.	many	TRBV5-1	TRBJ2-4	TGCGCCAGCAGACTCACAGGGAGTTGGAAAAACATTCAGTACTTC	CASRLTGSWKNIQYF
TRBD2	.	TRBV7-9	TRBJ2-7	TGTGCCAGCAGCTTCGGGACTAGTATCTACGAGCAGTACTTC	CASSFGTSIYEQYF
.	.	TRBV15	TRBJ2-3	TGTGCCACCAGCAGCCTTGTGTCGGATACGCAGTATTTT	CATSSLVSDTQYF
.	few	TRBV7-9	TRBJ1-5	TGTGCCAGCAGCTTAGGCGAGGCAGGGATGGGTCAGCCCCAGCATTTT	CASSLGEAGMGQPQHF
.	few	TRBV13	TRBJ2-7	TGTGCCAGCGCCTCAACCGGACAGCCCTACGAGCAGTACTTC	CASASTGQPYEQYF
.	many	TRBV24-1	TRBJ2-1	TGTGCCACCAGTGATTGGAGGAATGAGCAGTTCTTC	CATSDWRNEQFF
TRBD1	.	TRBV6-5	TRBJ2-1	TGTGCCAGCAGTTGGGACAGGGCTCTGGGCTATGAGCAGTTCTTC	CASSWDRALGYEQFF
.	many	TRBV5-1	TRBJ2-1	TGCGCCAGCAGCTCCCAAGAGGAGAATGAGCAGTTCTTC	CASSSQEENEQFF
.	.	TRBV24-1	TRBJ2-1	TGTGCCACCAGTGACCACGATAAGCAGTTCTTC	CATSDHDKQFF
TRBD2	.	TRBV18	TRBJ2-1	TGTGCCAGCTCACCTCAGAGACTAGCGTCATCCCCCAACTCCTACAATGAGCAGTTCTTC	CASSPQRLASSPNSYNEQFF
.	few	TRBV11-2	TRBJ2-5	TGTGCCAGCAGCTTACCAGCCGAAGGACTCTCCTGGGGGGAGACCCAGTACTTC	CASSLPAEGLSWGETQYF
TRBD1	many	TRBV12-3/TRBV12-4	TRBJ2-2	TGTGCCAGCCTAAAGACAGGGTGGACCGGGGAGCTGTTTTTT	CASLKTGWTGELFF
.	.	TRBV29-1	TRBJ2-7	TGCAGCGTTGGCCCCCCAGAGGACGAGCAGTACTTC	CSVGPPEDEQYF
.	.	TRBV18	TRBJ2-7	TGTGCCAGCTCACCACCGTCCCTAGCCAAAGGAGAGCAGTACTTC	CASSPPSLAKGEQYF
TRBD1	many	TRBV12-3/TRBV12-4	TRBJ2-7	TGTGCCAGCAGTTTCGGGACAGCCTACGAGCAGTACTTC	CASSFGTAYEQYF
TRBD1	.	TRBV28	TRBJ1-1	TGTGCCAGCAGTTTAACAGGGGAGGACACTGAAGCTTTCTTT	CASSLTGEDTEAFF
TRBD2	few	TRBV3-1	TRBJ2-1	TGTGCCAGCAGCTCGAGTCTAGCGGGAGGGCTGGAGGAGCAGTTCTTC	CASSSSLAGGLEEQFF
TRBD2	.	TRBV27	TRBJ2-7	TGTGCCAGCAGTCCGCCGGGCGGGAGGGTGTACGAGCAGTACTTC	CASSPPGGRVYEQYF
.	.	TRBV19	TRBJ2-7	TGTGCCAGTAGTATGGGCAGCTCCTACGAGCAGTACTTC	CASSMGSSYEQYF
TRBD1	few	TRBV28	TRBJ1-1	TGTGCCAGCAGTCGGGGACAGCATAAAGGGGCTGAAGCTTTCTTT	CASSRGQHKGAEAFF